This T cell receptor beta chain was observed in a study of type 1 regulatory T cells. Across the study: This in vitro CD4 product, T-allo10, is enriched for Tr1 cells and alloantigen-specific.

This clonotype was detected only once. What it binds is unknown. A much more abundant neighbour one base away suggests this may be a read error. Trimming stripped 6 bases from V and 7 bases from J, with 22 bases between. The CDR3 consists of 16 residues. Per the germline V gene, CDR1 is MNHEY and CDR2 is SVGEGT. MiXCR, applied by TCRdb to the reads, yields one record per CDR3 protein. The profile covers about 3,000 distinct CDR3 sequences, with less than 9% appearing a single time and over 6% taken by the ten largest. The sample consisted of cultured T cells, either the whole culture or a sorted T cell fraction (not recorded which). This TCR came from a human donor in good health. The rearrangement uses TRBV6-2 or TRBV6-3 and TRBJ1-5; possibly TRBD1 for D (6 bases). As DNA, the CDR3 is TGTGCCAGCAGGCGACGGATGATCAGGGGTAAGCAGCCCCAGCATTTT. As protein: CASRRRMIRGKQPQHF.